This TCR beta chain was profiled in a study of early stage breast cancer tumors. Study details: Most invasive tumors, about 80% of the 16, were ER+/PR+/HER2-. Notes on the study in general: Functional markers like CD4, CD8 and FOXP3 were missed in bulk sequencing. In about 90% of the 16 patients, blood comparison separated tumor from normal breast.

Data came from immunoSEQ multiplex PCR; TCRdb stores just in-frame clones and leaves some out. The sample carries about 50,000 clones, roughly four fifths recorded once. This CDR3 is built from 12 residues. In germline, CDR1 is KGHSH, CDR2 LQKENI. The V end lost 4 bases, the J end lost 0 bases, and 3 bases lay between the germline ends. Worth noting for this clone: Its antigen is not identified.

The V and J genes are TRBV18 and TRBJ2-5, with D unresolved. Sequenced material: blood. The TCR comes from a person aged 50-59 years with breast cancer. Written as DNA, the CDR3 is TGTGCCAGCTCACTACACCAAGAGACCCAGTACTTC. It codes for CASSLHQETQYF.